This T cell receptor beta chain was recorded in a study of OX40 agonist ivuxolimab in advanced cancers. About the investigation overall: Ivuxolimab was an agonistic, fully human IgG2 monoclonal antibody directed against OX40 (CD134), a costimulatory receptor. Intravenous ivuxolimab was administered to patients every 2 weeks at six dose levels: 0.01, 0.1, 0.3, 1.5, 3 and 10 mg/kg. Among the approximately 50 dose-escalation patients, some 20 had hepatocellular carcinoma, roughly 15 melanoma, 9 renal cell carcinoma and 9 head and neck cancer. The dose-escalation cohort was 82.7% male with a mean age of around 64 years, ranging from about 23 to 85. Prior anti-PD-1, anti-PD-L1 or anti-CTLA-4 therapy was permitted, and 40% of dose-escalation patients had received checkpoint inhibitors. Partial responses occurred in three dose-escalation patients, of whom one had hepatocellular carcinoma and two had cutaneous melanoma. Peripheral TCRbeta sequencing aimed to test whether ivuxolimab altered TCR sequence diversity and caused clonal T-cell expansion. The paper covers the monotherapy dose-escalation part of the phase I ivuxolimab trial, which included N of about 56 patients.

From V the trimming removes 2 bases and from J it removes 5 bases, while the gene matches leave 5 bases of the junction unaccounted for. Via the germline V gene, CDR1 is SGHRS and CDR2 YFSETQ. Its CDR3 holds 16 amino acids, cysteine through phenylalanine. Solely the CDR3 DNA is kept, with 48 bases framed from the first base. For sequencing of the TCRbeta CDR3 region, genomic DNA was extracted from the sorted cells. TCRbeta CDR3 regions were sequenced using the immunoSEQ Assay. Drawn from immuneACCESS, this table holds only the in-frame rearrangements with V and J called that TCRdb kept. Clones are partly lost; checked studies trace under half to an unresolved V gene and leave the rest unexplained. Within this sample are 100,000 to 130,000 clones, with 75% to 95% of them counted one time only. Jointly, the top ten make up roughly 1.1% of the sample. The study at large found these results: After ivuxolimab, more expanded clones were found on average in CD8+ T cells than in CD4+ T cells. In the 0.1-3.0 mg/kg groups, partial responders were among the patients with the lowest normalized peripheral clonal expansion, particularly in CD8+ T cells. At doses from 0.1 to 3.0 mg/kg, clonal expansion was seen in both CD4+ and CD8+ blood T cells between baseline and week 6. Low levels of normalized T-cell clonal expansion were also seen in some patients who did not respond. The antigen specificity of the clonally expanded peripheral T cells was not determined.

Patients with a history of autoimmune disease or receiving systemic immunosuppression were excluded from the trial. Peripheral blood for TCR sequencing was drawn from every dose cohort at baseline, at cycle 4 day 1 and at cycle 7 day 1. Samples were obtained from an open-label, multicenter, first-in-human phase I dose-escalation trial of ivuxolimab. Adults with locally advanced or metastatic melanoma, renal cell, hepatocellular, or head and neck squamous cell carcinoma were enrolled in the trial. Before TCR sequencing, CD4+ T cells and CD8+ T cells from peripheral blood were sorted into separate populations. Turning to this clone: Its antigen is not yet known. No base-level quality is on record; no much larger clone is a single base apart.

Sequencing used CD4+ or CD8+ T cells sorted from blood, obtained in a trial of the OX40 agonist ivuxolimab. This sequence originates from an adult with an advanced solid tumor such as melanoma, head and neck, liver or kidney cancer. The receptor chain draws on TRBV5-1 and TRBJ2-3; 13 central nucleotides agree with TRBD2. The CDR3 protein is CASSLGLAGVGDTQYF. The DNA sequence is given as TGCGCCAGCAGCTTAGGACTAGCGGGAGTTGGAGATACGCAGTATTTT.